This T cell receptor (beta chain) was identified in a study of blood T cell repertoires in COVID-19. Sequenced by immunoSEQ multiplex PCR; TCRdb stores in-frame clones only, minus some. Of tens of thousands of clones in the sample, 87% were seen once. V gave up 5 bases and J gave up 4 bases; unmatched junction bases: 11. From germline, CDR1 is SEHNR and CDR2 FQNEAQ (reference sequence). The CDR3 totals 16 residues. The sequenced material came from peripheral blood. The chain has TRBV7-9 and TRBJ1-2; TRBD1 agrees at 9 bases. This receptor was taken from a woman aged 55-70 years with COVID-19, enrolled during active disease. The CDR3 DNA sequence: TGTGCCAGCAGCGCGACCGGACAGGGGACTGTCTATGGCTACACCTTC. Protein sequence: CASSATGQGTVYGYTF.